This TCR beta chain emerged from a study of cytomegalovirus exposure and HLA in healthy donors. The primer mix had 60 Vbeta and 13 Jbeta primers. Assay: immunoSEQ multiplex PCR; the TCRdb copy retains only in-frame clones and omits some. This sample has tens of thousands of clones, with around 84% found just once. The CDR3 consists of 14 residues. The V end lost 5 bases, the J end lost 0 bases, and 11 bases lay between the germline ends. Germline CDR1 is MGHRA and CDR2 is YSYEKL. Source material: PBMCs. The clonotype was recovered from a man between 65 and 85 years old in good health and CMV-seropositive. The gene calls are TRBV4-1 and TRBJ2-7, with a tentative D call TRBD2 (5 bases). CDR3 sequence: CASSGRGVSYEQYF. DNA for the CDR3: TGCGCCAGCAGCGGCCGGGGTGTCTCCTACGAGCAGTACTTC.